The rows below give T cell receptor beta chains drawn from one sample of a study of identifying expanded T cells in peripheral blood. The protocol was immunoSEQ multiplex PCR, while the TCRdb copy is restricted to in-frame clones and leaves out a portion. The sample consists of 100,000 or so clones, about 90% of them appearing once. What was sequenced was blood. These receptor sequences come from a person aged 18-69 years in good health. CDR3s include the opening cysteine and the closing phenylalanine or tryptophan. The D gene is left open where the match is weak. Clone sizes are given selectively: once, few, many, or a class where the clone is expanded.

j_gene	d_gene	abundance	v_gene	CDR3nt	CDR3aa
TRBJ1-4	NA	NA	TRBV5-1	TGCGCCAGCAGCTTTAGTCAGACTAATGAAAAACTGTTTTTT	CASSFSQTNEKLFF
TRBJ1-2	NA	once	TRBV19	TGTGCCAGTAGCCCTGGCACCCGGGACGGCTACACCTTC	CASSPGTRDGYTF
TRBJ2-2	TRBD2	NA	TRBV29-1	TGCAGCGCCGAAATCGCGGGGGGGCCAACCGGGGAGCTGTTTTTT	CSAEIAGGPTGELFF
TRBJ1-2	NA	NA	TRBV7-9	TGTGCCAGCAGCTTAGCGGCGATAAAGGAAAACTATGGCTACACCTTC	CASSLAAIKENYGYTF
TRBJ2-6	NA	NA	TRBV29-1	TGCAGCGCGTTCGGTGGGGGCTCTGGGGCCAACGTCCTGACTTTC	CSAFGGGSGANVLTF
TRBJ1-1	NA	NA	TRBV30	TGTGCCTGGAGTGGTGTGAGGGCTGAAGCTTTCTTT	CAWSGVRAEAFF
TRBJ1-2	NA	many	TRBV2	TGTGCCAGCAGTGAAGCGCTTCGGGGCCGGGAGGGTGGCTACACCTTC	CASSEALRGREGGYTF
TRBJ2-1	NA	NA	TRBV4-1	TGCGCCAGCAGCGACACCCTCGGGTACAATGAGCAGTTCTTC	CASSDTLGYNEQFF
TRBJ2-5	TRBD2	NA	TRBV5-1	TGCGCCAGCAGCTTGGGGGGACTAGCGGGGACCCAAGAGACCCAGTACTTC	CASSLGGLAGTQETQYF
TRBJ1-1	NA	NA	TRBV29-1	TGCAGCGTTCATCAGGGTAACACTGAAGCTTTCTTT	CSVHQGNTEAFF
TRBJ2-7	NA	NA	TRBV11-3	TGTGCCAGCAGCCCAGAAACTAGCTCAAGCTTGTACGAGCAGTACTTC	CASSPETSSSLYEQYF
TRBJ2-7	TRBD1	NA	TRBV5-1	TGCGCCAGCAGCGCGGGACAGGGGGCTTGGTACGAGCAGTACTTC	CASSAGQGAWYEQYF
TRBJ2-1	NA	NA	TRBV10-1	TGCGCCAGCAGTGACATCTTCGATCGTGGAAATGAGCAGTTCTTC	CASSDIFDRGNEQFF
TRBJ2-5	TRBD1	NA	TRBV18	TGTGCCAGCTCACAAAGGACAGGGGAAGAGACCCAGTACTTC	CASSQRTGEETQYF
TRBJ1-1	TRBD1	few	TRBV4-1	TGCGCCAGCAGCCGGACAGGGGACAACACTGAAGCTTTCTTT	CASSRTGDNTEAFF
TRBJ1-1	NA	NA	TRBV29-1	TGCAGCGTTCGACTGACGTCCGGGACAGAAGCTTTCTTT	CSVRLTSGTEAFF
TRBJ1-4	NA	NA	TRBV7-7	TGTGCCAGCAGCGCCCAATATGGTGAAAAACTGTTTTTT	CASSAQYGEKLFF
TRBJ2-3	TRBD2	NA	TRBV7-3	TGTGCCAGCAGCTTAGGGGCTAGCGGTTACACAGATACGCAGTATTTT	CASSLGASGYTDTQYF
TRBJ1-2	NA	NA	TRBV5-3	TGTGCCAGCAGCTTGGCGGGGGAGAGGGGCTACACCTTC	CASSLAGERGYTF
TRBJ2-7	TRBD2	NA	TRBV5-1	TGCGCCAGCAGCTTGGAGCGGGAGGGTAGGGACGAGCAGTACTTC	CASSLEREGRDEQYF
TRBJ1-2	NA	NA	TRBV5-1	TGCGCCAGCAGCTTGGTCTCCCTAAAAGGTGGCTACACCTTC	CASSLVSLKGGYTF
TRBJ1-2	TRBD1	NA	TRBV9	TGTGCCAGCAGCGCTACCGGACAGGGGAACGGCTACACCTTC	CASSATGQGNGYTF
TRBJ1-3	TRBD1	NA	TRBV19	TGTGCCAGTAGTATGGGACAGCAGTCGGGAAACACCATATATTTT	CASSMGQQSGNTIYF
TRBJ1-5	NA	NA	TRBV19	TGTGCCAGTAGTACGGGGTGGGGGTATCAGCCCCAGCATTTT	CASSTGWGYQPQHF
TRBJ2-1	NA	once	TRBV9	TGTGCCAGCAGCGCACCTAGGGGGTATGAGCAGTTCTTC	CASSAPRGYEQFF
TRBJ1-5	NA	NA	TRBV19	TGTGCCAGTAGTATCGGCAGATTACAGCCCCAGCATTTT	CASSIGRLQPQHF
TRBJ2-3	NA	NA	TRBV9	TGTGCCAGCAGCGTAGATTTAGGGGGTTGGGATACGCAGTATTTT	CASSVDLGGWDTQYF
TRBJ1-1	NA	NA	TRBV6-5	TGTGCCAGCACCCGGCAAGGGAATCGGGACACTGAAGCTTTCTTT	CASTRQGNRDTEAFF
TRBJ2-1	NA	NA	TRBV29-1	TGCAGCGTAGTAGGGCAGTTCAATGAGCAGTTCTTC	CSVVGQFNEQFF
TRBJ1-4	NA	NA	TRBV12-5	TGTGCTAGTGGTGATCAGGAATCTAATGAAAAACTGTTTTTT	CASGDQESNEKLFF
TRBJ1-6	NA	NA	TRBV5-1	TGCGCCAGCAGCCTGAGGCAGGGTGTCGGTTCACCCCTCCACTTT	CASSLRQGVGSPLHF
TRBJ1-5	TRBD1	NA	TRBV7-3	TGTGCCAGCAGCTATAGGGGAGGACAGGGGGATCAGCCCCAGCATTTT	CASSYRGGQGDQPQHF
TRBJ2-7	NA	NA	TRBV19	TGTGCCAGTAGTATAGCCCTCTTCTACGAGCAGTACTTC	CASSIALFYEQYF
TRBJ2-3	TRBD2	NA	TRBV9	TGTGCCAGCAGCGTAGGAGTAGCGGGGGTTAGCACAGATACGCAGTATTTT	CASSVGVAGVSTDTQYF
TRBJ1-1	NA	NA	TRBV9	TGTGCCAGCAGCGCCCCTTTCGGGAACACTGAAGCTTTCTTT	CASSAPFGNTEAFF
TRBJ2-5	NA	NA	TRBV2	TGTGCCAGCAAAGAAATCCCCCAAGCGGTCAAAGAGACCCAGTACTTC	CASKEIPQAVKETQYF
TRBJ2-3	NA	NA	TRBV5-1	TGCGCCAGCAGCTTGGCCGGGGACCCGCCGAGAACAGATACGCAGTATTTT	CASSLAGDPPRTDTQYF
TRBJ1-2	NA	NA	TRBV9	TGTGCCAGCAGTGGGGGTTATGGGGGCTATGGCTACACCTTC	CASSGGYGGYGYTF